The clone carrying this T cell receptor beta chain appeared a few times. The antigen is undetermined. This CDR3 is 14 amino acids long. With 3 bases removed from V and 2 bases from J, the gap between germline ends came to 8 bases. Germline V gives CDR1 LNHNV, CDR2 YYDKDF (reference sequence). The data were taken from a study of beta chain features in type 1 diabetes. Sorted cells reached over 95% purity in every population. Expressed TCRB transcripts were sequenced because the isolated RNA had all been reverse transcribed beforehand. Sequencing was performed with immunoSEQ multiplex PCR; in TCRdb, only in-frame clones are kept and a portion is missing. The sample consists of 900,000 or so clones, 15% to 20% of them appearing once. Study-wide results and caveats: Patients' naive, central memory and regulatory TCRB repertoires appeared more alike than those of healthy donors. In type 1 diabetes patients, VDJ junctions had fewer insertions; deletions at these junctions were more frequent.

The source material was naive CD4+ T cells from blood. This chain links TRBV15 with TRBJ2-4; D is possibly TRBD2 (5 bases). This clonotype originated in a woman aged 18-29 years in good health. In nucleotides, the CDR3 is TGTGCCACCAGCAGGGAGGTATCCAAAAACATTCAGTACTTC. Encoded protein: CATSREVSKNIQYF.